This TCR beta chain was documented in a study of metastatic and nonmetastatic thyroid tumors. Study-level information: Repertoire comparison spanned blood and tumor or nodule tissue of malignant and benign thyroid patients.

TCRdb ran MiXCR on the PCR reads. The sample holds several thousand clones; approximately 35% are singletons and the top ten take less than 50%. This clone is judged medium-sized (0.01 to 0.1%). There were no patients who had received any treatment before thyroid surgery. Trimming shortened V by 5 bases and J by 5 bases, and 11 bases separated the two germline ends. The germline gives CDR1 LGHDT, CDR2 YNNKEL (reference sequence). This CDR3 comprises 13 residues. This TCR was recovered from a female donor with papillary thyroid cancer or a benign thyroid nodule (not recorded which). Some clones in this sample may be carry-over from other donors' samples. The sample consisted of tumor tissue. V and J are TRBV3-1 and TRBJ2-3; the D is unclear. CDR3: CASSTNHGDTQYF. CDR3 DNA sequence: TGTGCCAGCAGCACAAACCACGGAGATACGCAGTATTTT.